A few counts support the clone carrying this T cell receptor beta chain. What it binds is unknown. The data were obtained in a study of cytomegalovirus exposure and HLA in healthy donors. Across the study: About 84% of 398 genotyped donors fell in the Caucasian-associated ancestry cluster. Study outcomes and limitations: Productive rates of about 90% or about 30% were seen for most TCR beta V segments in an earlier analysis. A later analysis linked a missense variant in DCLRE1C to the trimming of TCR beta V and J genes.

Use of 60 Vbeta and 13 Jbeta primers characterized the PCR. Produced via immunoSEQ multiplex PCR; TCRdb's table is partial and in-frame only. The sample holds about 100,000 clones, around a tenth seen once. The length of the CDR3 is 13 residues. Germline-derived CDR1 and CDR2 are WNHNN and SYGVQD (reference sequence). Trimming stripped 4 bases from V and 6 bases from J, with 12 bases between. The receptor was derived from a man aged 35-49 years in good health and CMV-seropositive. V and J are TRBV10-1 and TRBJ1-1; perhaps TRBD1 as D (6 bases). The sequencing sample was made of PBMCs. The CDR3 is CASSGPGVAEAFF. In DNA, the CDR3 is TGCGCCAGCAGTGGCCCAGGGGTGGCTGAAGCTTTCTTT.